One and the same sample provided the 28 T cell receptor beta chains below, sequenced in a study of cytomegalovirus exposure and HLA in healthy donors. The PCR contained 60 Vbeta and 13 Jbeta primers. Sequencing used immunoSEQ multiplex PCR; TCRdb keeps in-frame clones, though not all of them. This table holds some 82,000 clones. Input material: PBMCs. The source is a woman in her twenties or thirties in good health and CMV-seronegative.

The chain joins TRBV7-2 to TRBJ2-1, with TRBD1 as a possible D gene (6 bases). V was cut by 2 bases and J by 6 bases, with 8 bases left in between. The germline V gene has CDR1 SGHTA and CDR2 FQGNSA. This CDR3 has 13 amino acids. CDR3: CASSLTGTNEQFF. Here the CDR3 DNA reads TGTGCCAGCAGCTTAACAGGGACCAATGAGCAGTTCTTC. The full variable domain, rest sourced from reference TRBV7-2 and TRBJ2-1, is GAGVSQSPSNKVTEKGKDVELRCDPISGHTALYWYRQSLGQGLEFLIYFQGNSAPDKSGLPSDRFSAERTGGSVSTLTIQRTQQEDSAVYLCASSLTGTNEQFFGPGTRLTVL.

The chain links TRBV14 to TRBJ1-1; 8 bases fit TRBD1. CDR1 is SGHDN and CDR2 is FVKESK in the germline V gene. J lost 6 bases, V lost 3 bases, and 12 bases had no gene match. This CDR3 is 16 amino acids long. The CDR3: CASSHRFQTGDPEAFF. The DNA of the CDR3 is TGTGCCAGCAGCCATCGATTCCAGACAGGGGACCCTGAAGCTTTCTTT.

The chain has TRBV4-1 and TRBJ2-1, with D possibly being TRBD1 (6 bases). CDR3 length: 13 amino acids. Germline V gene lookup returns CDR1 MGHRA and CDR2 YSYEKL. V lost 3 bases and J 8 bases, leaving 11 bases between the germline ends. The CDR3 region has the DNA TGCGCCAGCAGCCACCCAGGGGCCTATGAGCAGTTCTTC. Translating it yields CASSHPGAYEQFF.

The chain's CDR3 is CASRAGRDAYEQYF. Here the CDR3 DNA reads TGTGCCAGCAGGGCGGGGCGGGACGCCTACGAGCAGTACTTC. The chain joins TRBV7-2 to TRBJ2-7, with a tentative D call TRBD2 (6 bases). The CDR3 sequence is 14 residues long. Deletions cut 6 bases from V and 2 bases from J, with 14 bases between. Germline V gives CDR1 SGHTA, CDR2 FQGNSA.

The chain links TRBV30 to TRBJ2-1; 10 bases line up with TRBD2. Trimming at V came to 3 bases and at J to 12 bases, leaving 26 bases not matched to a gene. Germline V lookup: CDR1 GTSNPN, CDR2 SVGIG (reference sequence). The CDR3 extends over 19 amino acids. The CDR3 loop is CAWSPLRGAESGRGYGQFF. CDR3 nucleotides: TGTGCCTGGAGCCCCCTCCGGGGAGCTGAAAGCGGGAGGGGGTATGGGCAGTTCTTC. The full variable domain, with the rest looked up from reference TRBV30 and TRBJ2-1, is SQTIHQWPATLVQPVGSPLSLECTVEGTSNPNLYWYRQAAGRGLQLLFYSVGIGQISSEVPQNLSASRPQDRQFILSSKKLLLSDSGFYLCAWSPLRGAESGRGYGQFFGPGTRLTVL.

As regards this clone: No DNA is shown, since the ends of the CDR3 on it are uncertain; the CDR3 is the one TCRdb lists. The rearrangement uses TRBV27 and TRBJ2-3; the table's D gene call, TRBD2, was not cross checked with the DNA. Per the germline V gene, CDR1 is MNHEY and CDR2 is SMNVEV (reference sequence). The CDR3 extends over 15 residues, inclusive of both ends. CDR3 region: CASSTSGVSTDTQYF.

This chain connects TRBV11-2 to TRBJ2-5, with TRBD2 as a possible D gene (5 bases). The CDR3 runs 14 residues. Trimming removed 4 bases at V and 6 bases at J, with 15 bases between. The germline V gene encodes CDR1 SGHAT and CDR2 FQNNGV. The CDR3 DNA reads TGTGCCAGCAGCTGGGCGAAACTCGGGAAGACCCAGTACTTC. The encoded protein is CASSWAKLGKTQYF.

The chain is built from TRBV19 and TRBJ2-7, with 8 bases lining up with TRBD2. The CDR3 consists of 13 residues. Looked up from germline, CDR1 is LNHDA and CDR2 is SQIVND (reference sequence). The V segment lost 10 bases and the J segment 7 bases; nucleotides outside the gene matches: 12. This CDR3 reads CATSPRLASEQYF. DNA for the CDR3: TGTGCCACCTCCCCCCGACTAGCGTCGGAGCAGTACTTC.

The CDR3 is CASSGTGYLREQYF. The CDR3, as DNA: TGTGCCAGCAGTGGGACAGGGTATCTTCGCGAGCAGTACTTC. J is TRBJ2-7 and V is TRBV6-1; 8 bases are a match to TRBD1. V was pared by 4 bases and J by 6 bases, with 8 bases of the junction left unmatched. The CDR3 sequence is 14 residues long. CDR1 is MNHNS, CDR2 SASEGT, per germline.

The CDR3 DNA reads as TGTGCCTGGGGGGAGGGGGGTCAGCCCCAGCATTTT. This encodes CAWGEGGQPQHF. The V and J genes are TRBV30 and TRBJ1-5, with a tentative D call TRBD1 (6 bases). CDR3 size: 12 residues. Germline CDR1 reads GTSNPN; CDR2 reads SVGIG (reference sequence). Trimming pared 5 bases from V and 6 bases from J, leaving 11 bases between.

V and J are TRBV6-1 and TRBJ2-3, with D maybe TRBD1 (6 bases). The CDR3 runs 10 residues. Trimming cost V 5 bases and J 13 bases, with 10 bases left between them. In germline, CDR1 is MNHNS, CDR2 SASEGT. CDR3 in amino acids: CASSTGPEYF. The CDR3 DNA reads TGTGCCAGCAGTACAGGGCCTGAGTATTTT.

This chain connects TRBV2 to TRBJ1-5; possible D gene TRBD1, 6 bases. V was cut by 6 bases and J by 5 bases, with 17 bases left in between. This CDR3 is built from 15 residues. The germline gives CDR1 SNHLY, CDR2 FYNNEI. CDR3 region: CASRENRVGDQPQHF. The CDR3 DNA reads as TGTGCCAGCAGAGAGAACAGGGTAGGGGATCAGCCCCAGCATTTT.

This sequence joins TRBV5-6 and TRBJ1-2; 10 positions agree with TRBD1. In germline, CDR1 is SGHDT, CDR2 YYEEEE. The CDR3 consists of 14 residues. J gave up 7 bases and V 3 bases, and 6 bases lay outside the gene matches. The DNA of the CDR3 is TGTGCCAGCAGCTCACCGGGACAGGGGATTGGCTACACCTTC. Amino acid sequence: CASSSPGQGIGYTF.

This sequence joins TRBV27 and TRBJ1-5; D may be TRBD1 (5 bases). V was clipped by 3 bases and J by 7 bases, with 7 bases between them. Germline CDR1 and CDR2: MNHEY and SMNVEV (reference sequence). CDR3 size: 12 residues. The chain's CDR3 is CASSFPGQPQHF. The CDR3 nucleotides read TGTGCCAGCAGTTTTCCAGGGCAGCCCCAGCATTTT.

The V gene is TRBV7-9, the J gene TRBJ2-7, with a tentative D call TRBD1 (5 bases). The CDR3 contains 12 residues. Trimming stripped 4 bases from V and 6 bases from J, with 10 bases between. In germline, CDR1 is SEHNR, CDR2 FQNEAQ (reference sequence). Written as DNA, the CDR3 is TGTGCCAGCAGCTCTGGACAATCCGAGCAGTACTTC. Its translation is CASSSGQSEQYF.

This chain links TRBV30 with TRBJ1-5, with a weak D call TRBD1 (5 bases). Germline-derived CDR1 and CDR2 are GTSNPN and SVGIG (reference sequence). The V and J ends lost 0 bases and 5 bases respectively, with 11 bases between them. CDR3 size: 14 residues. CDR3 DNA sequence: TGTGCCTGGAGTGTACGGAGGGGTGATCAGCCCCAGCATTTT. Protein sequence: CAWSVRRGDQPQHF.

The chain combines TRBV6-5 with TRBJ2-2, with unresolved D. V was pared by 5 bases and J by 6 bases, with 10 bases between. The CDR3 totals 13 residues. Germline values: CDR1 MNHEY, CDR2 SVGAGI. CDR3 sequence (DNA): TGTGCCAGCAGTCCATACTTGGCCGGGGAGCTGTTTTTT. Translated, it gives CASSPYLAGELFF.

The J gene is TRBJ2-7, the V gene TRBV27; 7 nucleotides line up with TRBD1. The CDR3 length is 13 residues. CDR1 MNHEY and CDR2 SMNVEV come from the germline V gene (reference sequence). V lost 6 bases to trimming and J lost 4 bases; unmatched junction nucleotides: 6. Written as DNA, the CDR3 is TGTGCCAGCAGCCAGGGACAGTTATACGAGCAGTACTTC. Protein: CASSQGQLYEQYF.

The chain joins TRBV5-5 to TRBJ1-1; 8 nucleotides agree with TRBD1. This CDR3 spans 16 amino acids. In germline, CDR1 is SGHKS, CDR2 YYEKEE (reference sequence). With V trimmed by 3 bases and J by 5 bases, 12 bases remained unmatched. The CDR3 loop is CASSSYGQGLLTEAFF. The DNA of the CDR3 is TGTGCCAGCAGCTCCTATGGACAGGGATTGTTAACTGAAGCTTTCTTT.

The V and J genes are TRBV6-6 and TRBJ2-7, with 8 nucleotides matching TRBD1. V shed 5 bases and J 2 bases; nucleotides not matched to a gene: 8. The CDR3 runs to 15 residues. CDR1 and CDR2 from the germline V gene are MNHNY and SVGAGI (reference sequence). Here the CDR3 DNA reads TGTGCCAGCAGTCCGGACAGGGCCGGGCCCTACGAGCAGTACTTC. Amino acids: CASSPDRAGPYEQYF.

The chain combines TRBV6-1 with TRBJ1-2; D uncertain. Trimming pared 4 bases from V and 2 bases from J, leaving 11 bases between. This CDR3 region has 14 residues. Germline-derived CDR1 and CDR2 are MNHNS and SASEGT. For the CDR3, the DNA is TGTGCCAGCAGTGCCACTGGGCGAAACTATGGCTACACCTTC. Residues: CASSATGRNYGYTF.

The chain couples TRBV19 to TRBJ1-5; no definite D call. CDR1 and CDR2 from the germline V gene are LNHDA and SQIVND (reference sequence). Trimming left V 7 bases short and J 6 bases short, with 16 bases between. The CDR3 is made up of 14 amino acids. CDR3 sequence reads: CASTRPGIGQPQHF. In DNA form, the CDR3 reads TGTGCCAGTACGCGACCCGGGATCGGTCAGCCCCAGCATTTT. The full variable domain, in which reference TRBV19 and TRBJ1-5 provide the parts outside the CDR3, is DGGITQSPKYLFRKEGQNVTLSCEQNLNHDAMYWYRQDPGQGLRLIYYSQIVNDFQKGDIAEGYSVSREKKESFPLTVTSAQKNPTAFYLCASTRPGIGQPQHFGDGTRLSIL.

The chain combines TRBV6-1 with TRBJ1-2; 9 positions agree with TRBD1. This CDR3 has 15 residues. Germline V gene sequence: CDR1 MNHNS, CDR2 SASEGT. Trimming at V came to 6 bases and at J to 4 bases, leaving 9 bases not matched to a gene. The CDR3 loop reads CASSDRGSLGYGYTF. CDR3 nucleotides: TGTGCCAGCAGCGACAGGGGGTCCCTAGGCTATGGCTACACCTTC.

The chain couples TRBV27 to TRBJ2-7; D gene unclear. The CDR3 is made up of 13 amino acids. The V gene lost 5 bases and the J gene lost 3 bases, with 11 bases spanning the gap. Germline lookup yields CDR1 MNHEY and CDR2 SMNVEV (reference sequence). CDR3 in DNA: TGTGCCAGCAGTCAGACTCATCTCTACGAGCAGTACTTC. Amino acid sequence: CASSQTHLYEQYF.

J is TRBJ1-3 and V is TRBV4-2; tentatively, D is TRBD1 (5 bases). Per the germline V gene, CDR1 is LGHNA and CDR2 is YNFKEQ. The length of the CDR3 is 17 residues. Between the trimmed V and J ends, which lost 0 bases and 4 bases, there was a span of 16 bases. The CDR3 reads CASSQDADGGWGNTIYF. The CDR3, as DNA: TGTGCCAGCAGCCAAGACGCTGACGGGGGGTGGGGAAACACCATATATTTT.

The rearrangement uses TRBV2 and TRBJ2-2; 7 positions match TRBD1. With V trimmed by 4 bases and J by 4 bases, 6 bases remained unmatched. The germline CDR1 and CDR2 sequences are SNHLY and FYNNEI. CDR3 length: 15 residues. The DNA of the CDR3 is TGTGCCAGCAGTGGCGCCAGGGGGTTCACCGGGGAGCTGTTTTTT. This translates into CASSGARGFTGELFF.

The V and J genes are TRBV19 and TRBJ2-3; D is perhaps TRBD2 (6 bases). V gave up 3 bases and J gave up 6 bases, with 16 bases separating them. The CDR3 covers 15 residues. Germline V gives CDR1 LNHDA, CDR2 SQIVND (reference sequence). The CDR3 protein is CASSMYGQSGDTQYF. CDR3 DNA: TGTGCCAGTAGTATGTACGGTCAAAGCGGGGATACGCAGTATTTT.

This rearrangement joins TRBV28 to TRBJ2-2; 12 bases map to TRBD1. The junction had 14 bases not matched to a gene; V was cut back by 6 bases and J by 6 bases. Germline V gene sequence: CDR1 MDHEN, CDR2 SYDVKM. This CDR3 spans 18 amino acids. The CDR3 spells CASSPGQGAFFRAGELFF. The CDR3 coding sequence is TGTGCCAGCAGCCCGGGACAGGGGGCTTTCTTTCGGGCCGGGGAGCTGTTTTTT. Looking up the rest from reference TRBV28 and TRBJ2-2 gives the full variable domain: DVKVTQSSRYLVKRTGEKVFLECVQDMDHENMFWYRQDPGLGLRLIYFSYDVKMKEKGDIPEGYSVSREKKERFSLILESASTNQTSMYLCASSPGQGAFFRAGELFFGEGSRLTVL.